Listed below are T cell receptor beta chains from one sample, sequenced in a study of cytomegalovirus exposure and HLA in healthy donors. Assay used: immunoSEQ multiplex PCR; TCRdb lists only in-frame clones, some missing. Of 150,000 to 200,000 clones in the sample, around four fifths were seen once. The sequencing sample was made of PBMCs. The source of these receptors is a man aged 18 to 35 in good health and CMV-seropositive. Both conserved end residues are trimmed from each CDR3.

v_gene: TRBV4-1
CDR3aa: ASSPRGEGRYEQY

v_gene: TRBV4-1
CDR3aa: ASSQAGQRGQPQH

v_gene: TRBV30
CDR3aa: AWSGGGPYGYT

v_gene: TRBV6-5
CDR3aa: ASSLASGINEQF

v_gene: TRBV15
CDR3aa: ATSRSRGARYGYT

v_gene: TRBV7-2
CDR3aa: ASSRTGGGSNQPQH

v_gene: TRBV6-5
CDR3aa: ASSPDGARLYGYT

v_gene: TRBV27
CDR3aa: ASSFGLAGLNEQF

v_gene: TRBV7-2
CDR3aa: ASSPRTGDEKLF

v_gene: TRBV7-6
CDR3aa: ASSLGRTSGRSYNEQF

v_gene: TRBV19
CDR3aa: ASSIYSGELF

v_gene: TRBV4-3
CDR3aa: ASSPDRVNTEAF

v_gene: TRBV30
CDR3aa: AWSVRVADTQY

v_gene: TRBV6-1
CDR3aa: ASSPRTERNTEAF

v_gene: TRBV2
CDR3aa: ASSPKGQVRDTQY

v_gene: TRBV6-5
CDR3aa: ASSSDREGFYEQY

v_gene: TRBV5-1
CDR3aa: ASSSGSGGGNTIY

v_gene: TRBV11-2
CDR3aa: ASSFYAGLVQF

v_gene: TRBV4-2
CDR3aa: VSSQGGSTDTQY

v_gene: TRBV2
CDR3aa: ASSGDVWGPSGNTIY

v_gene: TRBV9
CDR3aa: ASSVAPGTDTQY

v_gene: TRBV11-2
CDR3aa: ASSLRVVDRAYEQY

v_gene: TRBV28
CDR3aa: ASSYVAATSNQPQH

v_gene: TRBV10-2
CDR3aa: ASSQVTGELF

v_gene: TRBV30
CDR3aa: AWSAHLEIRYGYT

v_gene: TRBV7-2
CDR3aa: ASRGGVNTGELF

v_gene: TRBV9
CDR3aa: ASSETGGIYGYT

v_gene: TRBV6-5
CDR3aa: ASSSGGYGNTIY

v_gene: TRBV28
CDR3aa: ASSSQGLGATNEKLF

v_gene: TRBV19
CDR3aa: ATGQSWDYGYT

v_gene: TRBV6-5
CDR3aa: ASSLGGWTGELF

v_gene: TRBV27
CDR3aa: ASRPGGYTEAF

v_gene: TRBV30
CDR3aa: AWSQSSGRLYNEQF

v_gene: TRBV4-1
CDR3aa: ASSQGTPGDQPQH

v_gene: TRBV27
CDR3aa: ASSLSGGAGYT

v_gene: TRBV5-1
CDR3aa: ASSPGGREETQY

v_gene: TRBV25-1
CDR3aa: ASSILVGRPSYNEQF

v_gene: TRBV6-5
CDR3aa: ASSSPGQGSYGYT

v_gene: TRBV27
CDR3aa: ASSLRGSYEQY

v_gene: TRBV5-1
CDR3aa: ASSLSGAYEELF

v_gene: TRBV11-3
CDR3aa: ASSPRVYTGELF

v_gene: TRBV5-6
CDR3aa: ASSLSLGGGTQY

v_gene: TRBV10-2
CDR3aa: ASSPGTGVYEQY

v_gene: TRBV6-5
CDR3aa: ASSYSHSTDTQY

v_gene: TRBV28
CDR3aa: ASSVPTGRTEAF

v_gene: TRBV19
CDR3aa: ASRPGVQETQY

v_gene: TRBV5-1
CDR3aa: ASSSTGLGYGYT

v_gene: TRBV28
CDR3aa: ASSLPPLSSDGYT

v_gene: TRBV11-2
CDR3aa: ASSPEGPYYTEAF

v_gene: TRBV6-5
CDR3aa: ASSSGGTDTQY

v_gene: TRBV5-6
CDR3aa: ASSRRFSSYEQY

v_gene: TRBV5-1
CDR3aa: ASSLMGQARETQY

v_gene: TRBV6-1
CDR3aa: ASSVLMTSSYEQY